This T cell receptor (beta chain) stems from a study of cytomegalovirus exposure and HLA in healthy donors. Study-wide context: A subsequent analysis reported that the 95 to 150 validation repertoires were produced on the same platform that had also been used for the 600 to 800 first-cohort repertoires.

Profiled with immunoSEQ multiplex PCR; TCRdb holds only in-frame clones, not every one. The table lists roughly 100,000 clones, approximately 95% of them singletons, with roughly 0.9% in the top ten. On this clone itself: The antigen remains undetermined.

Study-level results: Most TCRs appeared rarely, but some public TCRs recurred in many donors. Through in vitro validation, three CMV-associated chains were shown to be specific for CMV antigens. First-cohort TCR clusters were later found to tend to co-occur in the 120 or so validation repertoires.

Germline-derived CDR1 and CDR2 are MNHNS and SASEGT. Germline trimming cut 7 bases from V and 4 bases from J; bases unmatched to any gene: 6. This CDR3 contains 14 residues. The TCR comes from a woman aged 18-29 years in good health and CMV-seronegative. The chain joins TRBV6-1 to TRBJ1-2; 10 bases map to TRBD1. Sample: PBMCs. The CDR3 sequence: CASNRQGAIYGYTF. The CDR3 nucleotides are TGTGCCAGCAACCGACAGGGGGCGATCTATGGCTACACCTTC.